This T cell receptor (beta chain) originates from a study of blood T cells in healthy people across ages. The CDR3 contains 13 residues. The V end lost 4 bases, the J end lost 10 bases, and 13 bases lay between the germline ends. The germline V gene has CDR1 SGHTA and CDR2 FQGNSA. A J-beta primer mix and a sample-barcoded 5' primer were used in a second PCR of roughly 6 to 12 cycles. Every sample gave at least 2.5 million paired-end reads containing CDR3. Using its own MiXCR run on the 5' RACE reads, TCRdb lists one record per CDR3 protein. The top ten hold 17% of the sample, which has 850,000 to 950,000 distinct CDR3 sequences, 25% to 35% seen once.

This chain links TRBV7-2 with TRBJ1-4; D not certain. This TCR was recovered from a woman of 80 years or more in good health. The sequencing input was blood. The CDR3 region has the DNA TGTGCCAGCAGCTCTGGTAACAGACGAAAACTGTTTTTT. Encoded protein: CASSSGNRRKLFF.